The 23 T cell receptor beta chains reported below all come from one sample, sequenced in a study of a mutant IDH1 vaccine in newly diagnosed glioma. Produced via immunoSEQ multiplex PCR; TCRdb's table is partial and in-frame only. Counted here are over 95,000 clones, 85% to 90% occurring once; the ten biggest clones make up 0.55% to 0.7%. These TCRs' antigens remain unknown. Time point defined: week 11, during vaccination. The study gave 300 ug of mutant IDH1 20-mer peptide per vaccine dose, with topical imiquimod. The sample here was PBMCs, taken from a glioma patient whose treatment included an IDH1 peptide vaccine. The source of these receptors is a woman aged 45-65 years with glioma.

Regarding this clone: A read error may produce the germline difference seen at one junction end. This chain joins TRBV5-6 and TRBJ2-7; possible D gene TRBD1, 5 bases. The CDR3 has 12 residues. CDR1 and CDR2 from the germline V gene are SGHDT and YYEEEE. CDR3 nucleotides: TGTGCCAGCAGCTTGGTGGCAGGGTCGGATGTCTTC. Its protein is CASSLVAGSDVF.

This sequence joins TRBV30 and TRBJ1-3, with D possibly being TRBD1 (6 bases). Germline V gene sequence: CDR1 GTSNPN, CDR2 SVGIG (reference sequence). The CDR3 extends over 15 amino acids. Deletions cut 6 bases from V and 4 bases from J, with 19 bases between. CDR3 coding DNA: TGTGCCTGCCCACACAGGGATCAGGCGGGAAACACCATATATTTT. It translates to CACPHRDQAGNTIYF.

This rearrangement joins TRBV9 to TRBJ2-3, with D possibly TRBD2 on 7 matching bases. The germline V gene encodes CDR1 SGDLS and CDR2 YYNGEE. V gave up 4 bases and J gave up 7 bases, with 19 bases separating them. CDR3 size: 15 residues. CDR3 sequence reads: CASSLRGGSVNTQYF. CDR3 nucleotide sequence: TGTGCCAGCAGCCTCAGGGGAGGGAGCGTCAATACGCAGTATTTT.

DNA for the CDR3: TGTGCCAGCAGCTTCAGGGGAGGGGGGTCCGACGAGCAGTACTTC. This codes for CASSFRGGGSDEQYF. The chain is built from TRBV5-6 and TRBJ2-7, with TRBD2 as a possible D gene (7 bases). The CDR3 spans 15 residues. The V end was cut by 2 bases, the J end by 5 bases, with 17 bases between. CDR1 and CDR2 (germline): SGHDT, YYEEEE.

The chain uses TRBV28 and TRBJ2-7; a weak D match, TRBD1 (6 bases). Germline CDR1 and CDR2: MDHEN and SYDVKM. This CDR3 has 15 amino acids. Trimming pared 5 bases from V and 6 bases from J, leaving 20 bases between. CDR3 sequence reads: CASSPHRDGVPEQYF. DNA of the CDR3: TGTGCCAGCAGTCCCCACAGGGACGGGGTCCCCGAGCAGTACTTC. Supplemented by reference TRBV28 and TRBJ2-7, the full variable domain reads DVKVTQSSRYLVKRTGEKVFLECVQDMDHENMFWYRQDPGLGLRLIYFSYDVKMKEKGDIPEGYSVSREKKERFSLILESASTNQTSMYLCASSPHRDGVPEQYFGPGTRLTVT.

The V gene is TRBV14, the J gene TRBJ1-2; D perhaps matches TRBD1 (6 bases). Germline lookup yields CDR1 SGHDN and CDR2 FVKESK. Trimming stripped 2 bases from V and 2 bases from J, with 9 bases between. CDR3 length: 14 residues. CDR3 region: CASSQPGDNYGYTF. CDR3 DNA sequence: TGTGCCAGCAGCCAACCAGGGGACAACTATGGCTACACCTTC.

The chain links TRBV11-2 to TRBJ1-4; D is perhaps TRBD1 (6 bases). V was cut by 3 bases and J by 7 bases, with 15 bases left in between. Per the germline V gene, CDR1 is SGHAT and CDR2 is FQNNGV. This CDR3 region has 15 residues. DNA for the CDR3: TGTGCCAGCAGCTTGGGGGGCAGGGAAGGTGAAAAACTGTTTTTT. Translation: CASSLGGREGEKLFF.

This chain connects TRBV2 to TRBJ2-7; D gene unclear. CDR1 SNHLY and CDR2 FYNNEI come from the germline V gene. CDR3 length: 12 residues. V lost 2 bases and J 6 bases, leaving 8 bases between the germline ends. The CDR3 nucleotides read TGTGCCAGCAGTGAAAGGTCGGGCGAGCAGTACTTC. This codes for CASSERSGEQYF. The full variable domain, in which reference TRBV2 and TRBJ2-7 provide the parts outside the CDR3, is EPEVTQTPSHQVTQMGQEVILRCVPISNHLYFYWYRQILGQKVEFLVSFYNNEISEKSEIFDDQFSVERPDGSNFTLKIRSTKLEDSAMYFCASSERSGEQYFGPGTRLTVT.

A single count supports this clone. The chain combines TRBV5-4 with TRBJ2-5, with 7 bases matching TRBD1. The J call is uncertain, as TRBJ2-7 better fits the DNA end. CDR3 length: 14 residues. The germline V gene encodes CDR1 SGHNT and CDR2 YYREEE (reference sequence). The CDR3 DNA sequence: TGTGCCAGCAGCCATGACAGGGTTTCCTACGAGCAGTACTTC. Protein: CASSHDRVSYEQYF.

This chain links TRBV7-9 with TRBJ2-7, with D perhaps matching TRBD1 (6 bases). Per the germline V gene, CDR1 is SEHNR and CDR2 is FQNEAQ (reference sequence). The CDR3 length is 14 residues. V gave up 5 bases and J gave up 2 bases, with 13 bases separating them. CDR3 amino acids: CASSTPRGPYEQYF. DNA for the CDR3: TGTGCCAGCAGCACCCCCAGGGGCCCCTACGAGCAGTACTTC. Drawing the rest from reference TRBV7-9 and TRBJ2-7, the complete variable domain is DTGVSQNPRHKITKRGQNVTFRCDPISEHNRLYWYRQTLGQGPEFLTYFQNEAQLEKSRLLSDRFSAERPKGSFSTLEIQRTEQGDSAMYLCASSTPRGPYEQYFGPGTRLTVT.

The CDR3 coding sequence is TGTGCCAGCAGCACCTACAGGGTTATCAATCAGCCCCAGCATTTT. Protein sequence: CASSTYRVINQPQHF. The rearrangement joins TRBV7-8 to TRBJ1-5; D possibly corresponds to TRBD1 (6 bases). CDR1 SGHVS and CDR2 FQNEAQ come from the germline V gene. The V and J ends lost 5 bases and 3 bases respectively, with 14 bases between them. The CDR3 covers 15 residues.

The sample holds one count of this clone. The chain joins TRBV7-2 to TRBJ2-7; 7 positions match TRBD2. The CDR3 spans 14 residues. Germline assignment: CDR1 SGHTA and CDR2 FQGNSA. The V segment lost 5 bases and the J segment 4 bases; nucleotides outside the gene matches: 8. The CDR3 DNA is TGTGCCAGCAGCCCTCTGGGCGGGAGTTACGAGCAGTACTTC. This encodes CASSPLGGSYEQYF.

The chain recombines TRBV14 with TRBJ1-4; 8 nucleotides match TRBD1. The V segment lost 4 bases and the J segment 6 bases; nucleotides outside the gene matches: 13. Germline values: CDR1 SGHDN, CDR2 FVKESK. The CDR3 is 17 amino acids. The CDR3 loop is CASSPGQGIKGYEKLFF. DNA for the CDR3: TGTGCCAGCAGCCCCGGACAGGGAATTAAGGGTTATGAAAAACTGTTTTTT.

V gene TRBV18 combines with J gene TRBJ2-5; 12 nucleotides agree with TRBD2. The J call may be incorrect, as the DNA end agrees better with TRBJ2-7. The CDR3 is 15 amino acids. In germline, CDR1 is KGHSH, CDR2 LQKENI. Written as DNA, the CDR3 is TGTGCCAGCTCGCCCGGGACTAGCGGGTCCCACGAGCAGTACTTC. Its translation is CASSPGTSGSHEQYF.

This chain uses TRBV6-4 with TRBJ1-6; D may be TRBD1 (6 bases). In germline, CDR1 is MRHNA, CDR2 SNTAGT. V lost 4 bases and J 7 bases, leaving 11 bases between the germline ends. This CDR3 is 14 amino acids long. In DNA form, the CDR3 reads TGTGCCAGCAGTGCCACAGGGTGGAATTCACCCCTCCACTTT. Encoded protein: CASSATGWNSPLHF.

The chain uses TRBV5-1 and TRBJ2-3; 7 bases are shared with TRBD1. The CDR3 extends over 15 amino acids. CDR1 is SGHRS, CDR2 YFSETQ, per germline. The trim removed 0 bases at V and 2 bases at J, leaving 3 bases unmatched. CDR3 amino acids: CASSLGDRHTDTQYF. CDR3 DNA sequence: TGCGCCAGCAGCTTGGGGGACAGACACACAGATACGCAGTATTTT. Combining the CDR3 with reference TRBV5-1 and TRBJ2-3 gives the whole variable domain KAGVTQTPRYLIKTRGQQVTLSCSPISGHRSVSWYQQTPGQGLQFLFEYFSETQRNKGNFPGRFSGRQFSNSRSEMNVSTLELGDSALYLCASSLGDRHTDTQYFGPGTRLTVL.

The rearrangement uses TRBV6-6 and TRBJ2-1, with 9 bases fitting TRBD1. The germline V gene has CDR1 MNHNY and CDR2 SVGAGI (reference sequence). Trimming removed 6 bases from V and 8 bases from J; junction bases left unmatched: 8. The CDR3 consists of 14 residues. The CDR3 here is CASSPGQGYDEQFF. The CDR3 DNA follows: TGTGCCAGCAGCCCGGGACAGGGATACGATGAGCAGTTCTTC.

The gene calls are TRBV21-1 and TRBJ2-2. TRBV21-1 counts as a pseudogene. The CDR3 is 13 residues long. CDR3 bases: TGTGCCAGCAGCAAAGGCCGCACCGGGGAGCTGTTTTTT. The encoded protein is CASSKGRTGELFF.

J is TRBJ1-6 and V is TRBV9, with D perhaps TRBD1 (5 bases). The CDR3 contains 14 residues. Trimming left V 0 bases short and J 6 bases short, with 7 bases between. CDR1 and CDR2 from the germline V gene are SGDLS and YYNGEE. The chain's CDR3 is CASSVVGTNSPLHF. The CDR3 nucleotides read TGTGCCAGCAGCGTAGTTGGGACTAATTCACCCCTCCACTTT.

This clone was detected once. This chain uses TRBV28 with TRBJ2-5; 10 bases line up with TRBD2. J was trimmed by 5 bases and V by 10 bases; bases with no gene match: 10. Germline lookup yields CDR1 MDHEN and CDR2 SYDVKM. This CDR3 has 14 amino acids. For the CDR3, the DNA is TGTGCCACCCATCCTAGCGGGAGATGGGAGACCCAGTACTTC. It encodes CATHPSGRWETQYF.

V usage is TRBV5-1 and J usage is TRBJ2-7, with 8 bases lining up with TRBD1. Germline values: CDR1 SGHRS, CDR2 YFSETQ. The V gene end was trimmed by 5 bases and the J gene end by 3 bases; junction bases not matched to a gene: 4. This CDR3 comprises 13 residues. The CDR3 loop reads CASRKGTGYEQYF. CDR3 sequence (DNA): TGCGCCAGCAGGAAAGGGACAGGCTACGAGCAGTACTTC.

The chain has TRBV19 and TRBJ2-7; D gene ambiguous. The CDR3 consists of 14 residues. Between the trimmed V and J ends, which lost 3 bases and 7 bases, there was a span of 16 bases. In germline, CDR1 is LNHDA, CDR2 SQIVND (reference sequence). The CDR3 spells CASSMGGSRSEQYF. DNA of the CDR3: TGTGCCAGTAGTATGGGCGGTTCCAGGAGTGAGCAGTACTTC.

As concerns this clone: It is unclear where the CDR3 begins or ends on the DNA, so no DNA is shown, and the CDR3 is as TCRdb lists it. V gene TRBV28 combines with J gene TRBJ2-7; TRBD1, the table's D call, was not compared with the DNA. Germline values: CDR1 MDHEN, CDR2 SYDVKM. The CDR3 comprises 16 residues, both ends counted. This chain's CDR3 is CASSFFGQGVFNEQYF.